The text below deals with one TCR beta chain. What it recognizes is unknown. This entry belongs to a study of beta chain features in type 1 diabetes. With 2 bases removed from V and 3 bases from J, the gap between germline ends came to 5 bases. CDR1 and CDR2 (germline): SGHDN, FVKESK. The CDR3 spans 12 residues. The study reverse transcribed the entire isolated RNA, so it sequenced expressed TCRB transcripts. Profiled with immunoSEQ multiplex PCR; TCRdb holds only in-frame clones, not every one. The profile shows around 150,000 clones, less than 9% of them singletons. Study results and limitations: More deletions and fewer insertions at VDJ junctions were found in patients with type 1 diabetes. In these data, an HLA type influence on TCRB rearrangement remained unresolved. It was among patients, rather than healthy donors, that naive, central memory and Treg TCRB repertoires appeared more similar.

The sample comprised central memory CD4+ T cells from blood. This TCR came from a woman aged 25 to 39 in good health. This chain connects TRBV14 to TRBJ2-7; D is uncertain. The CDR3 DNA reads as TGTGCCAGCAGCCAAATAGTCTACGAGCAGTACTTC. Translated, it gives CASSQIVYEQYF. Complete variable domain (other parts from reference TRBV14 and TRBJ2-7): EAGVTQFPSHSVIEKGQTVTLRCDPISGHDNLYWYRRVMGKEIKFLLHFVKESKQDESGMPNNRFLAERTGGTYSTLKVQPAELEDSGVYFCASSQIVYEQYFGPGTRLTVT.